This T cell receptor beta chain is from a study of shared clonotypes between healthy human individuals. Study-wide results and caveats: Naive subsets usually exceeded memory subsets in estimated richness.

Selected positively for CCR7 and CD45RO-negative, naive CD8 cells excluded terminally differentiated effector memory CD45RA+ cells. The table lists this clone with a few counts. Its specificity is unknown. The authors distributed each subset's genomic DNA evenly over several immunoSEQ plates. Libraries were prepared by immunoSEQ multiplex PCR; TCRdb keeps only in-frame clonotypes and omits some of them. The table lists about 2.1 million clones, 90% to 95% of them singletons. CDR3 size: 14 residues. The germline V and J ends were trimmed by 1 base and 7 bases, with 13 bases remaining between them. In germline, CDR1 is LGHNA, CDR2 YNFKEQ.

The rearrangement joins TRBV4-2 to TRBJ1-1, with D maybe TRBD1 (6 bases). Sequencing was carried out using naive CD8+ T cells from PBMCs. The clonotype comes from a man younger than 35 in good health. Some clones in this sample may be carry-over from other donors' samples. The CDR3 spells CASSQGSGAYEAFF. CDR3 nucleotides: TGTGCCAGCAGCCAAGGTTCAGGGGCCTATGAAGCTTTCTTT.